This entry features one TCR beta chain sequence. Germline trimming cut 10 bases from V and 10 bases from J; bases unmatched to any gene: 18. Germline CDR1 and CDR2: MDHEN and SYDVKM. The CDR3 sequence is 15 residues long. This entry is derived from a study of blood T cell repertoires in COVID-19. The wider study: Acute-phase and convalescent COVID-19 samples originated in the United States, Italy and Spain. PBMCs, B-cell-depleted T cells, or T cells were the source of the cDNA or gDNA that made up the material.

Per the original data handling: Estimation of nucleated cell counts was performed using reference gene primer amplification. Sequencing was performed with immunoSEQ multiplex PCR; in TCRdb, only in-frame clones are kept and a portion is missing. That table supplies the V and J calls and clone size; D and trimming were determined from the DNA. The data show more than 150,000 clones, 80% to 85% seen once. The V and J genes are TRBV28 and TRBJ2-2, with 7 bases fitting TRBD2. The source material was peripheral blood. The source of this sequence is a woman aged 25 to 39 with acute or convalescent COVID-19. CDR3 DNA: TGTGCCACTCGAACCGCGGGAGTGTCCCACAAGGAGCTGTTTTTT. Translation: CATRTAGVSHKELFF. The complete variable domain, with remaining parts taken from reference TRBV28 and TRBJ2-2, reads DVKVTQSSRYLVKRTGEKVFLECVQDMDHENMFWYRQDPGLGLRLIYFSYDVKMKEKGDIPEGYSVSREKKERFSLILESASTNQTSMYLCATRTAGVSHKELFFGEGSRLTVL.